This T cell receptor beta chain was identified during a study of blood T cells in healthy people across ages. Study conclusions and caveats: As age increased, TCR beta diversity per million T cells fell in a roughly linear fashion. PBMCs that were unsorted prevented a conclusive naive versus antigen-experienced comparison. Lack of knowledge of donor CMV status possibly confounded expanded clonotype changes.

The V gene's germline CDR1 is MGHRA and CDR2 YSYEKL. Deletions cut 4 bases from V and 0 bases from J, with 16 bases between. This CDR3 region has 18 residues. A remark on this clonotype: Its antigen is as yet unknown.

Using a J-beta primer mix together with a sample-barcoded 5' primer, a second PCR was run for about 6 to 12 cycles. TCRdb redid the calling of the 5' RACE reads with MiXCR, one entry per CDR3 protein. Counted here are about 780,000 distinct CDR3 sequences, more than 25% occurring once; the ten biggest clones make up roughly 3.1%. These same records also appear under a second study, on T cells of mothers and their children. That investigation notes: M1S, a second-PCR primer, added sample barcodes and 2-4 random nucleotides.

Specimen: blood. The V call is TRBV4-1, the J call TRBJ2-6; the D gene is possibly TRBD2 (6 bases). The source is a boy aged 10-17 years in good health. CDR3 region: CASSLRGDPNSGANVLTF. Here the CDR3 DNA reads TGCGCCAGCAGCCTGCGCGGGGACCCTAACTCTGGGGCCAACGTCCTGACTTTC.